This passage covers 2 T cell receptor beta chains from one sample sequenced in a study of blood T cell repertoires in COVID-19 (dated by TCRdb to the early 2020s). Library creation used the immunoSEQ multiplex PCR assay. Entries here come from immuneACCESS through TCRdb and include only in-frame sequences with V and J called. Some clones fail to appear in such tables; in the studies checked, an unresolved V gene covers under half of the shortfall, and the cause of the remainder is unknown. This sample gives 100,000 or so clones in total; 70% to 90% of them show up just once. The leading ten clones occupy around 2% of the sample. The source material was peripheral blood. The source is a middle-aged man with active COVID-19.

This chain uses TRBV19 with TRBJ1-2; 7 bases map to TRBD1. The CDR3 spans 16 residues. J was trimmed by 0 bases and V by 3 bases; bases with no gene match: 7. In germline, CDR1 is LNHDA, CDR2 SQIVND (reference sequence). This CDR3 is CASSISFQGANYGYTF. As DNA, the CDR3 is TGTGCCAGTAGTATCTCTTTCCAGGGGGCTAACTATGGCTACACCTTC.

The chain uses TRBV4-1 and TRBJ2-7; D may be TRBD1 (6 bases). Germline lookup yields CDR1 MGHRA and CDR2 YSYEKL. CDR3 length: 17 residues. The V end was cut by 4 bases, the J end by 0 bases, with 19 bases between. CDR3 protein: CASSPRATGQYSYEQYF. CDR3 DNA sequence: TGCGCCAGCAGCCCCCGTGCGACAGGCCAATACTCCTACGAGCAGTACTTC.